Listed below are T cell receptor beta chains from one sample, sequenced in a study of Graves' ophthalmopathy and Graves' hyperthyroidism. MiXCR was run by TCRdb on the multiplex PCR reads, yielding one entry per CDR3 protein. The table includes hundreds of thousands of distinct CDR3 sequences, about 24% detected once. Sample: peripheral blood. The receptors originated from a young woman with stable Graves' hyperthyroidism. Some clones in this sample may be carry-over from other donors' samples. The CDR3 runs from the conserved cysteine through the conserved F or W. The order of the fields is D gene, V gene, J gene, clone size, CDR3 DNA, CDR3 protein. The D gene is left open where the match is weak. Some rows mark clone size as missing; the rest say once, few, many or name a class of expanded clone.

d_gene: -
v_gene: TRBV11-2
j_gene: TRBJ2-5
abundance: -
CDR3nt: TGTGCCAGCAGCTTGTTATGGAGTAGGGGTGAGACCCAGTACTTC
CDR3aa: CASSLLWSRGETQYF

d_gene: -
v_gene: TRBV29-1
j_gene: TRBJ2-7
abundance: -
CDR3nt: TGCAGCGTTGAACTACAGGGGAGGGAGCAGTACTTC
CDR3aa: CSVELQGREQYF

d_gene: TRBD2
v_gene: TRBV7-8
j_gene: TRBJ2-7
abundance: many
CDR3nt: TGTGCCAGCAGCTTAGTAGCGGGAGGGCCGCGTGAGCAGTACTTC
CDR3aa: CASSLVAGGPREQYF

d_gene: -
v_gene: TRBV6-1
j_gene: TRBJ1-2
abundance: -
CDR3nt: TGTGCCAGCAGCAACAGGGCCGGGGGAGACTATGGCTACACCTTC
CDR3aa: CASSNRAGGDYGYTF

d_gene: TRBD1
v_gene: TRBV27
j_gene: TRBJ2-5
abundance: many
CDR3nt: TGTGCCAGCAGTTTCACAGGGGGCCGGGAGACCCAGTACTTC
CDR3aa: CASSFTGGRETQYF

d_gene: -
v_gene: TRBV11-2
j_gene: TRBJ2-7
abundance: -
CDR3nt: TGTGCCAGCAGCTTAGATGGGGCAGGGTACTCCTACGAGCAGTACTTC
CDR3aa: CASSLDGAGYSYEQYF

d_gene: TRBD1
v_gene: TRBV3-1
j_gene: TRBJ2-7
abundance: few
CDR3nt: TGTGCCAGCAGCCAAGCCGCAGGGGGCGGTGAGCAGTACTTC
CDR3aa: CASSQAAGGGEQYF

d_gene: TRBD1
v_gene: TRBV12-3/TRBV12-4
j_gene: TRBJ2-7
abundance: many
CDR3nt: TGTGCCAGCAGGCCAGGGGGCAGGGCCTACGAGCAGTACTTC
CDR3aa: CASRPGGRAYEQYF

d_gene: -
v_gene: TRBV6-1
j_gene: TRBJ2-4
abundance: -
CDR3nt: TGTGCCAGCAGTGAAGCCCCGTCCCCAGGGAACATTAAGTACTTC
CDR3aa: CASSEAPSPGNIKYF

d_gene: TRBD2
v_gene: TRBV6-1
j_gene: TRBJ2-1
abundance: -
CDR3nt: TGTGCCAGCACCCCTTTAGCGGGAGGGGGATATGAGCAGTTCTTC
CDR3aa: CASTPLAGGGYEQFF

d_gene: -
v_gene: TRBV2
j_gene: TRBJ2-7
abundance: many
CDR3nt: TGTGCCAGCAGCGATCACAGGGTCCCCTACGAGCAGTACTTC
CDR3aa: CASSDHRVPYEQYF

d_gene: TRBD1
v_gene: TRBV28
j_gene: TRBJ1-1
abundance: many
CDR3nt: TGTGCCAGCAGTTTGTGGGACAGGGTGGGACCGAACACTGAAGCTTTCTTT
CDR3aa: CASSLWDRVGPNTEAFF

d_gene: -
v_gene: TRBV12-3/TRBV12-4
j_gene: TRBJ1-6
abundance: many
CDR3nt: TGTGCCAGCAGTCCAGGGGAAAAAGGTTCACCCCTCCACTTT
CDR3aa: CASSPGEKGSPLHF

d_gene: -
v_gene: TRBV12-3/TRBV12-4
j_gene: TRBJ2-2
abundance: few
CDR3nt: TGTGCCAGCAGTTTGGGGGGCGAGTCGAACACCGGGGAGCTGTTTTTT
CDR3aa: CASSLGGESNTGELFF

d_gene: -
v_gene: TRBV6-1
j_gene: TRBJ1-2
abundance: -
CDR3nt: TGTGCCAGCAGTCCCACGTATGGAGGCTACACCTTC
CDR3aa: CASSPTYGGYTF

d_gene: TRBD2
v_gene: TRBV27
j_gene: TRBJ2-2
abundance: -
CDR3nt: TGTGCCAGCAGCAAAGAAGCGGGAGGAGGCGGGGAGCTGTTTTTT
CDR3aa: CASSKEAGGGGELFF

d_gene: -
v_gene: TRBV10-3
j_gene: TRBJ1-5
abundance: -
CDR3nt: TGTGCCATCAGTGAGTCGGGAGGAGTCTATCAGCCCCAGCATTTT
CDR3aa: CAISESGGVYQPQHF

d_gene: -
v_gene: TRBV10-1
j_gene: TRBJ2-7
abundance: many
CDR3nt: TGCGCCAGCAGTGAGTTTCAGGGGGGACACGACTCCTACGAGCAGTACTTC
CDR3aa: CASSEFQGGHDSYEQYF

d_gene: -
v_gene: TRBV6-5
j_gene: TRBJ1-1
abundance: many
CDR3nt: TGTGCCAGCAGTTACTCAGCTAGGGGCACTGAAGCTTTCTTT
CDR3aa: CASSYSARGTEAFF

d_gene: TRBD1
v_gene: TRBV18
j_gene: TRBJ1-1
abundance: -
CDR3nt: TGTGCCAGCTCACGACAGACAGGGGGCGGCACTGAAGCTTTCTTT
CDR3aa: CASSRQTGGGTEAFF

d_gene: TRBD1
v_gene: TRBV12-3/TRBV12-4
j_gene: TRBJ2-7
abundance: many
CDR3nt: TGTGCCAGCAGTCCCAGAAGGTGGGGACAGGGAACCTACGAGCAGTACTTC
CDR3aa: CASSPRRWGQGTYEQYF

d_gene: -
v_gene: TRBV28
j_gene: TRBJ2-7
abundance: -
CDR3nt: TGTGCCAGCACACAGGGACCCTACGAGCAGTACTTC
CDR3aa: CASTQGPYEQYF

d_gene: TRBD2
v_gene: TRBV3-1
j_gene: TRBJ2-2
abundance: -
CDR3nt: TGTGCCAGCAGGGAAACCGGGACTAGAAACACCGGGGAGCTGTTTTTT
CDR3aa: CASRETGTRNTGELFF

d_gene: -
v_gene: TRBV12-3/TRBV12-4
j_gene: TRBJ2-5
abundance: many
CDR3nt: TGTGCCAGCAGTTTCACCTCTGGGGGTACGGAGACCCAGTACTTC
CDR3aa: CASSFTSGGTETQYF

d_gene: -
v_gene: TRBV6-2/TRBV6-3
j_gene: TRBJ2-7
abundance: many
CDR3nt: TGTGCCAGCAGTTACCTACTTCGCACGGACGAGCAGTACTTC
CDR3aa: CASSYLLRTDEQYF

d_gene: TRBD2
v_gene: TRBV19
j_gene: TRBJ2-3
abundance: -
CDR3nt: TGTGCCAGTAGTATAGCTACTAGCGGACCCACAGATACGCAGTATTTT
CDR3aa: CASSIATSGPTDTQYF

d_gene: -
v_gene: TRBV27
j_gene: TRBJ2-7
abundance: many
CDR3nt: TGTGCCAGCAGTTTTAGCGGACACCCGGGAGAGCAGTACTTC
CDR3aa: CASSFSGHPGEQYF

d_gene: -
v_gene: TRBV11-2
j_gene: TRBJ1-3
abundance: many
CDR3nt: TGTGCCAGCAGCTTAAGGTGGAGCTCTGGAAACACCATATATTTT
CDR3aa: CASSLRWSSGNTIYF

d_gene: TRBD1
v_gene: TRBV7-9
j_gene: TRBJ2-5
abundance: few
CDR3nt: TGTGCCAGCAGCCGGACAGGTTGGGAGACCCAGTACTTC
CDR3aa: CASSRTGWETQYF

d_gene: TRBD2
v_gene: TRBV6-1
j_gene: TRBJ2-7
abundance: few
CDR3nt: TGTGCCAGCAACCCCAAAGGGGCTAGCGGGGGATTCGAGCAGTACTTC
CDR3aa: CASNPKGASGGFEQYF

d_gene: -
v_gene: TRBV18
j_gene: TRBJ2-7
abundance: few
CDR3nt: TGTGCCAGCTCACCAGCCACAGGATCCGAGCAGTACTTC
CDR3aa: CASSPATGSEQYF

d_gene: -
v_gene: TRBV28
j_gene: TRBJ1-5
abundance: many
CDR3nt: TGTGCCAGCGGGATGGGGTGGCCCCAGCATTTT
CDR3aa: CASGMGWPQHF

d_gene: -
v_gene: TRBV30
j_gene: TRBJ1-6
abundance: few
CDR3nt: TGTGCCTGGAGTGTCACGGGAGGGGTTTCACCCCTCCACTTT
CDR3aa: CAWSVTGGVSPLHF

d_gene: -
v_gene: TRBV20-1
j_gene: TRBJ1-2
abundance: many
CDR3nt: TGCAGTGTCACAGGATCATCGGCTAACTATGGCTACACCTTC
CDR3aa: CSVTGSSANYGYTF

d_gene: -
v_gene: TRBV6-1
j_gene: TRBJ1-2
abundance: once
CDR3nt: TGTGCCAGCAGTCAATCCCTAGACGGGAAATATGGCTACACCTTC
CDR3aa: CASSQSLDGKYGYTF

d_gene: TRBD1
v_gene: TRBV6-5
j_gene: TRBJ1-1
abundance: -
CDR3nt: TGTGCCAGCAGTTGGGGACAGGGTGAAGCTTTCTTT
CDR3aa: CASSWGQGEAFF

d_gene: -
v_gene: TRBV12-3/TRBV12-4
j_gene: TRBJ1-5
abundance: -
CDR3nt: TGTGCCAGCAGTTTAGGTAGCCAGGGACTGCATTTT
CDR3aa: CASSLGSQGLHF

d_gene: -
v_gene: TRBV20-1
j_gene: TRBJ2-5
abundance: many
CDR3nt: TGCAGTGCTAGTCTCTCCCCCGGGGGGACCCAGTACTTC
CDR3aa: CSASLSPGGTQYF

d_gene: -
v_gene: TRBV12-3/TRBV12-4
j_gene: TRBJ1-1
abundance: -
CDR3nt: TGTGCCAGCAGTTTAGCGCGAGTTGGGCACACTGAAGCTTTCTTT
CDR3aa: CASSLARVGHTEAFF

d_gene: -
v_gene: TRBV9
j_gene: TRBJ1-2
abundance: many
CDR3nt: TGTGCCAGCAGCCCATCAGGGACTTGGGCTGGCTACACCTTC
CDR3aa: CASSPSGTWAGYTF

d_gene: TRBD2
v_gene: TRBV20-1
j_gene: TRBJ2-2
abundance: many
CDR3nt: TGCAGTGCTGGGATAGCGGGAGTAAACACCGGGGAGCTGTTTTTT
CDR3aa: CSAGIAGVNTGELFF

d_gene: -
v_gene: TRBV6-1
j_gene: TRBJ1-1
abundance: -
CDR3nt: TGTGCCAGCAGGTCAGGGGACTCACCGAACACTGAAGCTTTCTTT
CDR3aa: CASRSGDSPNTEAFF

d_gene: TRBD2
v_gene: TRBV6-1
j_gene: TRBJ2-7
abundance: many
CDR3nt: TGTGCCAGCAGTGGACTAGCGGGGACCTACGAGCAGTACTTC
CDR3aa: CASSGLAGTYEQYF

d_gene: -
v_gene: TRBV6-1
j_gene: TRBJ2-5
abundance: -
CDR3nt: TGTGCCAGCACTGAGGGCCGGGGACAAGAGACCCAGTACTTC
CDR3aa: CASTEGRGQETQYF

d_gene: TRBD1
v_gene: TRBV6-2/TRBV6-3
j_gene: TRBJ1-1
abundance: many
CDR3nt: TGTGCCAGCAGCCCAACAGGCCACGGGACAGTCCCTAACACTGAAGCTTTCTTT
CDR3aa: CASSPTGHGTVPNTEAFF

d_gene: -
v_gene: TRBV18
j_gene: TRBJ1-2
abundance: few
CDR3nt: TGTGCCAGCTCACCAACCGGGTTCCAGGATGGCTACACCTTC
CDR3aa: CASSPTGFQDGYTF

d_gene: -
v_gene: TRBV20-1
j_gene: TRBJ1-3
abundance: few
CDR3nt: TGCAGTGCCGGCCCCCTAAGCTCTGGAAACACCATATATTTT
CDR3aa: CSAGPLSSGNTIYF

d_gene: TRBD2
v_gene: TRBV24-1
j_gene: TRBJ2-2
abundance: -
CDR3nt: TGTGCCACCAGTGCCGGGACTAGAGACACCGGGGAGCTGTTTTTT
CDR3aa: CATSAGTRDTGELFF